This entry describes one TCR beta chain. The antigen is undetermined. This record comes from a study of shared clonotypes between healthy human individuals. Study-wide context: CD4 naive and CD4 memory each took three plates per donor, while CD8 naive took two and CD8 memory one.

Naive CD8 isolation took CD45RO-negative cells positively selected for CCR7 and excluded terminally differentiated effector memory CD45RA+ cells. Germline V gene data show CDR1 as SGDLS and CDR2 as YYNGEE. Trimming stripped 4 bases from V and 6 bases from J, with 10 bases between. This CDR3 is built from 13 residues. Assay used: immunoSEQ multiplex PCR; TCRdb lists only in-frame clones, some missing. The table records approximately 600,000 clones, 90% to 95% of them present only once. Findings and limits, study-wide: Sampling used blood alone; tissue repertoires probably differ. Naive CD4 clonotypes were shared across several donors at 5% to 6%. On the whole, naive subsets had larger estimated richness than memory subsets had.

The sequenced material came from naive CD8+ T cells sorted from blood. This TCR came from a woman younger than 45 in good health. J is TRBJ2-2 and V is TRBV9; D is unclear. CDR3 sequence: CASSSGSSGELFF. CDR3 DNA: TGTGCCAGCAGCTCCGGGTCCTCCGGGGAGCTGTTTTTT. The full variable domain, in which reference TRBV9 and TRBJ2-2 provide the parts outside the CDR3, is DSGVTQTPKHLITATGQRVTLRCSPRSGDLSVYWYQQSLDQGLQFLIQYYNGEERAKGNILERFSAQQFPDLHSELNLSSLELGDSALYFCASSSGSSGELFFGEGSRLTVL.